This T cell receptor (beta chain) stems from a study of long-term antiretroviral therapy in people with HIV. About the study: The earliest specimens came about a decade ahead of the 2015 immediate-ART recommendation. Study results and caveats: HIV repertoires showed narrower CDR3 length ranges than controls.

Points on this clone: Its antigen is unidentified.

CDR1 and CDR2 (germline): SNHLY, FYNNEI. The CDR3 has 18 residues. Trimming removed 3 bases from V and 5 bases from J; junction bases left unmatched: 14. At the survey level, the v3.0 immunoSEQ assay was run. Clones were read by immunoSEQ multiplex PCR, and TCRdb kept only the in-frame ones, dropping some. This sample has tens of thousands of clones, with just under 85% found just once. Ahead of DNA extraction, samples held about 0.95-10 million cryopreserved PBMC each. The sequence was obtained from a man aged 25-45 years with HIV. This chain joins TRBV2 and TRBJ1-4, with 8 positions matching TRBD1. The specimen comprised unsorted PBMCs, sampled 0.7 years before starting antiretroviral therapy. The CDR3 bases are TGTGCCAGCAGTGATTCGACAGGGGCAGGGGTGCGGAATGAAAAACTGTTTTTT. As protein: CASSDSTGAGVRNEKLFF.